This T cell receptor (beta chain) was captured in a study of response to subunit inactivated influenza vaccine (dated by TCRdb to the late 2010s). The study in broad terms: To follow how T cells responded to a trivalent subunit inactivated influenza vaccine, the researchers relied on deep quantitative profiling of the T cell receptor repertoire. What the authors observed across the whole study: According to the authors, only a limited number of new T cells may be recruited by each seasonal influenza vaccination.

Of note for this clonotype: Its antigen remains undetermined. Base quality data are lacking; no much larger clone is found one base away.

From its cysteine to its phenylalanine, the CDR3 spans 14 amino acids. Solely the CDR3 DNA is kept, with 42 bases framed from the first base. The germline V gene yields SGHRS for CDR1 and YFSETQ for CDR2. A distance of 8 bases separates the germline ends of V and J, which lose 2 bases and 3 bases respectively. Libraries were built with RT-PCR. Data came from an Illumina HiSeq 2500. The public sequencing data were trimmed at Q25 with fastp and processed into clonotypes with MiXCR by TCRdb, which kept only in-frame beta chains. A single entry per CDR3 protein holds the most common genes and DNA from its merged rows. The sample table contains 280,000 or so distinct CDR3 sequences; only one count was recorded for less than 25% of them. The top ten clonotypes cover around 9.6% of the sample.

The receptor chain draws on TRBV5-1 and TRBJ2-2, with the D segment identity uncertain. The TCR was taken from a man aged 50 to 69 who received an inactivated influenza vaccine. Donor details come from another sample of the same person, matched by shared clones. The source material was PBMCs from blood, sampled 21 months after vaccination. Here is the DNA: TGCGCCAGCAGCTTTCGTGTCGACACCGGGGAGCTGTTTTTT. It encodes CASSFRVDTGELFF.